This T cell receptor beta chain emerged from a study of cytomegalovirus exposure and HLA in healthy donors. The germline gives CDR1 KGHSH, CDR2 LQKENI. V lost 8 bases to trimming and J lost 6 bases, with 17 bases between them. The CDR3 has 13 amino acids. Whole-study findings and limits: TCR beta V- and J-gene trimming, according to a later analysis, was linked to a missense DCLRE1C variant.

Both 60 Vbeta primers and 13 Jbeta primers went into the PCR. The table came from immunoSEQ multiplex PCR; TCRdb's copy has only in-frame clones and leaves some out. This sample's table has 30,000 to 35,000 clones. On this clone: Its antigen is unidentified.

This receptor was taken from a middle-aged woman in good health and CMV-seropositive. The source material was PBMCs. The J gene is TRBJ2-7, the V gene TRBV18, with a tentative D call TRBD1 (6 bases). The CDR3 DNA reads TGTGCCAGCACGACAGGTATCTCGGGCGAGCAGTACTTC. Translated, it gives CASTTGISGEQYF.